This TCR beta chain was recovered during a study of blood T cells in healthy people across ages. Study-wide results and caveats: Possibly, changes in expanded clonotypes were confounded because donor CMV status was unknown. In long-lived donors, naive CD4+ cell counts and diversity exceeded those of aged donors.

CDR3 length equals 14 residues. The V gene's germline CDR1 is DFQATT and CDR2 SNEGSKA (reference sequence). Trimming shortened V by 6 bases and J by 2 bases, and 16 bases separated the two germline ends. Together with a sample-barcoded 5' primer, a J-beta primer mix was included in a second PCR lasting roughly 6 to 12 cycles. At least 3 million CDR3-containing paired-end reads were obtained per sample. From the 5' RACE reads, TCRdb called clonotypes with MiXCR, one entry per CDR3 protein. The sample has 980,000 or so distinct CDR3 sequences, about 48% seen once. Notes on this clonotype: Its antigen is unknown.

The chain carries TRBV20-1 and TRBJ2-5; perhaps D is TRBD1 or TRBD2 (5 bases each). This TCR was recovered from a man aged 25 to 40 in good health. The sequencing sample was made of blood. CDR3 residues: CSAHRDQGQETQYF. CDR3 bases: TGCAGTGCCCACCGGGACCAGGGACAAGAGACCCAGTACTTC.